These 32 T cell receptor beta chains originate from one sample sequenced in a study of early T cells in non-severe SARS-CoV-2 infection. Each CDR3 protein gets one entry after TCRdb re-called the 5' RACE reads with MiXCR. The sample has some 33,000 distinct CDR3 sequences, around 6% seen once. Sequencing was carried out using whole blood. These receptors were collected from an adult who was a healthcare worker with PCR-confirmed SARS-CoV-2 infection or an uninfected control (not recorded which).

This clonotype was counted a few times. The V gene is TRBV10-3, the J gene TRBJ2-3, with TRBD1 identical over 7 bases. J gave up 4 bases and V 4 bases, and 2 bases lay outside the gene matches. Germline V lookup: CDR1 ENHRY, CDR2 SYGVKD. The length of the CDR3 is 13 residues. The CDR3 DNA reads as TGTGCCATCAGTGGACAGGGTTCAGATACGCAGTATTTT. Its translation is CAISGQGSDTQYF.

A few counts support this clonotype. CDR3 protein: CASSLGSSGAPYEQYF. In nucleotides, the CDR3 is TGTGCCAGCAGCTTAGGGTCTAGCGGGGCTCCCTACGAGCAGTACTTC. This chain joins TRBV7-2 and TRBJ2-7; 9 positions match TRBD2. Trimming cost V 1 base and J 2 bases; bases outside gene matches: 6. The CDR3 has 16 amino acids. The germline V gene has CDR1 SGHTA and CDR2 FQGNSA.

This clonotype was counted many times. This sequence joins TRBV28 and TRBJ2-1; 10 bases agree with TRBD2. Germline CDR1 MDHEN, CDR2 SYDVKM. V lost 2 bases, J lost 7 bases, and 5 bases stayed unmatched. The CDR3 extends over 15 amino acids. CDR3: CASSLSGGVVNEQFF. The CDR3 DNA sequence: TGTGCCAGCAGTTTAAGCGGGGGGGTGGTAAATGAGCAGTTCTTC.

As regards this clonotype: A much larger clone lies a single base off, so this may be a read error. The J gene is TRBJ1-1, the V gene TRBV4-2; D is undetermined. The CDR3 is made up of 13 amino acids. The germline gives CDR1 LGHNA, CDR2 YNFKEQ. In DNA form, the CDR3 reads TGTGTCAGCAGCCAAGATTCACCAATCGGGGCTTTCTTT. It translates to CVSSQDSPIGAFF.

At least ten counts were recorded for this clonotype. The chain links TRBV7-2 to TRBJ2-7, with 8 bases that match TRBD1. This CDR3 has 15 residues. With V trimmed by 5 bases and J by 0 bases, 6 bases remained unmatched. The germline gives CDR1 SGHTA, CDR2 FQGNSA. Here the CDR3 reads CASSPGQGISYEQYF. For the CDR3, the DNA is TGTGCCAGCAGCCCAGGACAGGGAATCTCCTACGAGCAGTACTTC.

There are a few counts of this clonotype. The chain links TRBV10-2 to TRBJ1-2; D unclear. Trimming left V 6 bases short and J 6 bases short, with 11 bases between. This CDR3 comprises 12 residues. From germline, CDR1 is WSHSY and CDR2 SAAADI. CDR3 amino acids: CASSSRLDGYTF. CDR3 sequence (DNA): TGCGCCAGCAGCAGCAGATTGGATGGCTACACCTTC.

This clonotype was seen ten or more times. V and J are TRBV5-5 and TRBJ1-3; maybe TRBD1 (6 bases). Germline loops: CDR1 SGHKS, CDR2 YYEKEE (reference sequence). V was pared by 0 bases and J by 3 bases, with 7 bases between. The CDR3 is 14 residues long. Written as DNA, the CDR3 is TGTGCCAGCAGCTTGGACAGGGATGGAAACACCATATATTTT. Its protein product is CASSLDRDGNTIYF.

Many counts were recorded for this clonotype. The chain recombines TRBV6-5 with TRBJ1-2; 7 bases are shared with TRBD1. V trimming: 2 bases; J trimming: 6 bases; junction bases outside the gene matches: 6. This CDR3 spans 14 amino acids. Germline CDR1 MNHEY, CDR2 SVGAGI. CDR3 region: CASSYVQGGNGYTF. CDR3 in DNA: TGTGCCAGCAGTTACGTGCAGGGGGGAAATGGCTACACCTTC.

The chain employs TRBV5-1 and TRBJ2-5, with D tentatively TRBD1 or TRBD2 (7 bases each). Germline V CDR1 and CDR2: SGHRS, YFSETQ. Trimming removed 0 bases at V and 3 bases at J, with 12 bases between. This CDR3 contains 15 residues. This CDR3 reads CASSLGQGGKETQYF. CDR3 sequence (DNA): TGCGCCAGCAGCTTGGGACAGGGAGGGAAAGAGACCCAGTACTTC.

This clonotype was counted ten times or more. This chain joins TRBV27 and TRBJ2-7; D might be TRBD2 (5 bases). Germline CDR1 is MNHEY and CDR2 is SMNVEV (reference sequence). V was cut by 0 bases and J by 7 bases, with 16 bases left in between. The CDR3 contains 15 residues. CDR3 bases: TGTGCCAGCAGTTTATCGGCCGGGATGATTCAAGAGCAGTACTTC. It specifies CASSLSAGMIQEQYF.

This clonotype was counted ten times or more. This rearrangement joins TRBV19 to TRBJ2-1; D is perhaps TRBD2 (6 bases). Deletions cut 3 bases from V and 0 bases from J, with 12 bases between. Germline V gene lookup returns CDR1 LNHDA and CDR2 SQIVND (reference sequence). The length of the CDR3 is 16 residues. The CDR3 DNA sequence: TGTGCCAGTAGTATTTCTGGCGGGGTCTCCTACAATGAGCAGTTCTTC. Residues: CASSISGGVSYNEQFF. The full variable domain, its missing parts supplied by reference TRBV19 and TRBJ2-1, is DGGITQSPKYLFRKEGQNVTLSCEQNLNHDAMYWYRQDPGQGLRLIYYSQIVNDFQKGDIAEGYSVSREKKESFPLTVTSAQKNPTAFYLCASSISGGVSYNEQFFGPGTRLTVL.

V gene TRBV5-1 combines with J gene TRBJ2-7, with 8 bases aligning to TRBD1. Germline assignment: CDR1 SGHRS and CDR2 YFSETQ. The CDR3 extends over 14 amino acids. The trim removed 4 bases at V and 5 bases at J, leaving 8 bases unmatched. CDR3 nucleotides: TGCGCCAGCAGCCCCGGACAGGGTCTGGACGAGCAGTACTTC. As protein: CASSPGQGLDEQYF.

Many counts were recorded for this clonotype. The CDR3 DNA is TGTGCCATCAGCGAATGGGACAGGAGCAATCAGCCCCAGCATTTT. Its translation is CAISEWDRSNQPQHF. This rearrangement joins TRBV10-3 to TRBJ1-5, with TRBD1 identical over 8 bases. Germline V gene lookup returns CDR1 ENHRY and CDR2 SYGVKD. The CDR3 runs to 15 residues. Trimming took 6 bases from V and 1 from J; bases not matched to a gene: 5.

This clonotype was observed many times. The rearrangement links TRBV3-1 to TRBJ2-5; 7 nucleotides align to TRBD2. Trimming took 8 bases from V and 2 from J; bases not matched to a gene: 2. The CDR3 is made up of 12 amino acids. CDR1 and CDR2 from the germline V gene are LGHDT and YNNKEL (reference sequence). CDR3 loop: CASGAGQETQYF. The CDR3 DNA reads TGTGCCAGCGGAGCGGGGCAAGAGACCCAGTACTTC.

This clonotype was counted at least ten times. The chain recombines TRBV28 with TRBJ1-1; the D is unclear. Trimming removed 2 bases from V and 0 bases from J, with 7 bases in between. The CDR3 is made up of 14 amino acids. Per the germline V gene, CDR1 is MDHEN and CDR2 is SYDVKM. In DNA, the CDR3 is TGTGCCAGCAGTTTAGCAGCTTTGAACACTGAAGCTTTCTTT. Translated, it gives CASSLAALNTEAFF.

This clonotype occurred many times. The chain joins TRBV9 to TRBJ2-6; D is undetermined. Germline V gene sequence: CDR1 SGDLS, CDR2 YYNGEE. There are 17 residues in the CDR3. V was pared by 3 bases and J by 0 bases, with 13 bases between. The CDR3 nucleotides are TGTGCCAGCAGCGAGAATCCTACTCTCTCTGGGGCCAACGTCCTGACTTTC. Amino acids: CASSENPTLSGANVLTF.

This clonotype was seen many times. This chain joins TRBV28 and TRBJ2-6; TRBD1 aligns across 8 bases. The V gene end was trimmed by 1 base and the J gene end by 0 bases; junction bases not matched to a gene: 5. The CDR3 contains 18 residues. Germline V gene sequence: CDR1 MDHEN, CDR2 SYDVKM. CDR3 region: CASSLFRDRRSGANVLTF. The CDR3, as DNA: TGTGCCAGCAGTTTATTCCGGGACAGGCGCTCTGGGGCCAACGTCCTGACTTTC.

The chain is built from TRBV7-9 and TRBJ1-6; D is uncertain. V dropped 3 bases and J dropped 9 bases, with 15 bases sitting between them. In germline, CDR1 is SEHNR, CDR2 FQNEAQ (reference sequence). The CDR3 extends over 15 amino acids. The CDR3 nucleotides are TGTGCCAGCAGCTTTAGTTCCCCGCCAGGTTCACCCCTCCACTTT. Residues: CASSFSSPPGSPLHF.

Ten or more counts support this clonotype. The CDR3 loop is CASSPPTSVADTQYF. For the CDR3, the DNA is TGTGCCAGCAGCCCACCCACTAGCGTGGCGGATACGCAGTATTTT. The J gene is TRBJ2-3, the V gene TRBV7-9; 7 positions agree with TRBD2. The CDR3 sequence is 15 residues long. Germline V gene lookup returns CDR1 SEHNR and CDR2 FQNEAQ (reference sequence). Trimming removed 5 bases from V and 6 bases from J; junction bases left unmatched: 11.

There are many counts of this clonotype. The genes are TRBV7-9 and TRBJ2-7; D not resolved. V was clipped by 3 bases and J by 6 bases, with 6 bases between them. From germline, CDR1 is SEHNR and CDR2 FQNEAQ (reference sequence). The CDR3 loop spans 11 amino acids. CDR3: CASSFGPEQYF. The CDR3 nucleotides are TGTGCCAGCAGCTTTGGCCCCGAGCAGTACTTC.

This clonotype has ten or more counts. This chain links TRBV5-6 with TRBJ1-1, with 9 bases lining up with TRBD1. The CDR3 totals 15 residues. Germline V gene lookup returns CDR1 SGHDT and CDR2 YYEEEE. With 3 bases clipped from V and 8 bases from J, the junction kept 11 bases outside the gene matches. The CDR3 loop reads CASSWATGGSLEAFF. CDR3 DNA: TGTGCCAGCAGCTGGGCGACAGGGGGATCTTTGGAAGCTTTCTTT.

This clonotype has at least ten counts. This rearrangement joins TRBV11-2 to TRBJ2-2; maybe TRBD1 (5 bases). Germline V gene data show CDR1 as SGHAT and CDR2 as FQNNGV. Trimming removed 4 bases at V and 4 bases at J, with 10 bases between. This CDR3 spans 14 amino acids. This CDR3 is CASSSQGSTGELFF. CDR3 DNA sequence: TGTGCCAGCAGCTCCCAGGGATCCACCGGGGAGCTGTTTTTT.

This clonotype came up many times. The chain employs TRBV24-1 and TRBJ1-2; D is unresolved. The germline V and J ends were trimmed by 3 bases and 6 bases, with 7 bases remaining between them. CDR1 and CDR2 (germline): KGHDR, SFDVKD. This CDR3 has 12 residues. CDR3 DNA sequence: TGTGCCACCAGTGATGGGTTAGATGGCTACACCTTC. It translates to CATSDGLDGYTF.

This clonotype showed up many times. The chain uses TRBV19 and TRBJ2-7, with 9 bases identical to TRBD1. CDR1 is LNHDA and CDR2 is SQIVND in the germline V gene (reference sequence). The CDR3 runs to 16 residues. V lost 9 bases and J lost 5; bases outside the gene matches: 17. The chain's CDR3 is CASEKDRTGDIHEQYF. DNA of the CDR3: TGTGCCAGCGAAAAGGACCGGACAGGGGATATCCACGAGCAGTACTTC.

This clonotype has a handful of counts. The chain is built from TRBV7-9 and TRBJ2-3; 9 bases fit TRBD1. CDR1 is SEHNR, CDR2 FQNEAQ, per germline (reference sequence). J lost 2 bases, V lost 4 bases, and 7 bases had no gene match. CDR3 length: 16 amino acids. CDR3: CASSSPGDRVTDTQYF. In nucleotides, the CDR3 is TGTGCCAGCAGCTCCCCGGGGGACAGGGTCACAGATACGCAGTATTTT.

This clonotype was seen at least ten times. The chain is built from TRBV5-5 and TRBJ2-7; 8 bases agree with TRBD2. The CDR3 covers 15 residues. CDR1 SGHKS and CDR2 YYEKEE come from the germline V gene (reference sequence). Losses at the gene ends were 4 bases for V and 6 bases for J; bases not matched to a gene: 12. The CDR3 nucleotides read TGTGCCAGCAGCGCAACCGGGACTAGGGCCTTCGAGCAGTACTTC. Amino acid sequence: CASSATGTRAFEQYF.

This clonotype appeared many times. The rearrangement uses TRBV30 and TRBJ2-1, with a possible D match to TRBD2 (5 bases). The germline V gene encodes CDR1 GTSNPN and CDR2 SVGIG (reference sequence). This CDR3 region has 13 residues. The CDR3 loop reads CVGERAGYNEQFF. DNA of the CDR3: TGTGTCGGAGAGAGGGCGGGTTACAATGAGCAGTTCTTC.

This clonotype was observed many times. The chain combines TRBV15 with TRBJ2-7, with a tentative D call TRBD1 (6 bases). V gave up 3 bases and J gave up 7 bases, with 13 bases separating them. The CDR3 totals 13 residues. Germline V lookup: CDR1 LNHNV, CDR2 YYDKDF (reference sequence). The CDR3 region has the DNA TGTGCCACCAGCAGCAGGGGAAGGGGAGAGCAGTACTTC. It is translated as CATSSRGRGEQYF.

This clonotype has a count of ten or more. V is TRBV11-3 and J is TRBJ2-3; 7 positions agree with TRBD1. The CDR3 has 13 residues. Germline CDR1 and CDR2: SGHNT and YENEEA. The ends lost 5 bases at V and 5 bases at J; junction bases unmatched: 4. The DNA of the CDR3 is TGTGCCAGCAGCCGGACAGGAGGAGATACGCAGTATTTT. Translation gives CASSRTGGDTQYF. Full variable domain (remainder filled in from reference TRBV11-3 and TRBJ2-3): EAGVVQSPRYKIIEKKQPVAFWCNPISGHNTLYWYLQNLGQGPELLIRYENEEAVDDSQLPKDRFSAERLKGVDSTLKIQPAELGDSAVYLCASSRTGGDTQYFGPGTRLTVL.

This clonotype was counted at least ten times. The CDR3 DNA reads TGTGCCAGCAGCGCCCGAGGCGGGAGCTCCTACAATGAGCAGTTCTTC. This sequence encodes CASSARGGSSYNEQFF. The chain uses TRBV11-2 and TRBJ2-1; 7 nucleotides match TRBD2. Germline V gene sequence: CDR1 SGHAT, CDR2 FQNNGV. Unmatched junction bases numbered 7, after V lost 5 bases and J lost 0 bases. The CDR3 has 16 residues.

Ten or more counts support this clonotype. The chain employs TRBV7-2 and TRBJ1-5; D gene uncertain. V lost 5 bases and J lost 5, with 7 bases in between. The V gene's germline CDR1 is SGHTA and CDR2 FQGNSA. The CDR3 contains 12 residues. The CDR3 DNA is TGTGCCAGCAGCGAGTCATATCAGCCCCAGCATTTT. Translation: CASSESYQPQHF.

This clonotype was seen a handful of times. The junction does not match germline at one end; this may be a read error. This rearrangement joins TRBV11-2 to TRBJ2-1; D gene ambiguous. Germline V gene lookup returns CDR1 SGHAT and CDR2 FQNNGV. This CDR3 is 15 amino acids long. For the CDR3, the DNA is TGTGTCAGCAGCTTTTGGAAGGCCACTGACGGGGAGCAGTTCTTC. Its protein is CVSSFWKATDGEQFF.